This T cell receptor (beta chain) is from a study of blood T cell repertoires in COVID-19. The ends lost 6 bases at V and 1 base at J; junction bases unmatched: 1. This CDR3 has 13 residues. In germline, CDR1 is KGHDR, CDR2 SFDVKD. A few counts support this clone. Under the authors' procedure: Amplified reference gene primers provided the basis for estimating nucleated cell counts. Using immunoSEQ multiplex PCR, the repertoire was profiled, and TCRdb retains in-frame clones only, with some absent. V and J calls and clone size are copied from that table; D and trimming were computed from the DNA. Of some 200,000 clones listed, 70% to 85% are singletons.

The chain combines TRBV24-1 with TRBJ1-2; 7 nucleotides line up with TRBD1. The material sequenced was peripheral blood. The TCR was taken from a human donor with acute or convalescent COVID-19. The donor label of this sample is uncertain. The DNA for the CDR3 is TGTGCCACCAGTCGGGACAGTAACTATGGCTACACCTTC. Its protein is CATSRDSNYGYTF.